These T cell receptor beta chains were read from a single sample in a study of blood T cell repertoires in COVID-19. Only in-frame clones appear in the TCRdb table, and some are missing; sequencing was by immunoSEQ multiplex PCR. The sample has under 100,000 clones, around 90% seen once. Input material: peripheral blood. All receptors derive from a man between 40 and 49 years old with acute or convalescent COVID-19. CDR3s include the opening cysteine and the closing phenylalanine or tryptophan. The order of the fields is J gene, clone size, V gene, D gene, CDR3 protein, CDR3 DNA. D genes are given only for firm matches. A row's size may be missing; if present it is once, few, many or a size class.

TRBJ2-7,NA,TRBV6-5,NA,CASSSGDKSYEQYF,TGTGCCAGCAGTTCTGGGGACAAGTCCTACGAGCAGTACTTC
TRBJ2-7,NA,TRBV4-1,TRBD2,CASSLDSSGGADEQYF,TGCGCCAGCAGCCTAGACTCTAGCGGGGGGGCAGACGAGCAGTACTTC
TRBJ1-3,NA,TRBV3-1/TRBV3-2,NA,CASSPTVGGSGNTIYF,TGTGCCAGCAGCCCTACAGTGGGAGGCTCTGGAAACACCATATATTTT
TRBJ2-1,NA,TRBV7-3,NA,CASSFTGNEQFF,TGTGCCAGCAGCTTTACGGGTAATGAGCAGTTCTTC
TRBJ1-2,NA,TRBV19,NA,CASSMAGSLYYGYTF,TGTGCCAGTAGTATGGCGGGCAGCTTATACTATGGCTACACCTTC
TRBJ1-4,NA,TRBV5-5,NA,CASSLGSRGFEKLFF,TGTGCCAGCAGCTTAGGGTCCAGGGGTTTTGAAAAACTGTTTTTT
TRBJ1-2,NA,TRBV27,NA,CASRPGQILYGYTF,TGTGCCAGCAGACCCGGACAGATCCTCTATGGCTACACCTTC
TRBJ2-5,NA,TRBV7-9,NA,CASSLGEYQETQYF,TGTGCCAGCAGCTTAGGAGAGTACCAAGAGACCCAGTACTTC
TRBJ2-1,NA,TRBV6-2/TRBV6-3,TRBD1,CASSYSRDRGRWNEQFF,TGTGCCAGCAGTTACTCCCGGGACAGGGGGCGCTGGAATGAGCAGTTCTTC
TRBJ1-4,NA,TRBV2,TRBD1,CASRRDRGGIPEKLFF,TGTGCCAGCAGGCGGGACAGGGGAGGTATTCCGGAAAAACTGTTTTTT
TRBJ1-1,NA,TRBV18,TRBD1,CASSSTGSDTEAFF,TGTGCCAGCTCATCGACAGGGTCTGACACTGAAGCTTTCTTT
TRBJ2-7,NA,TRBV10-3,TRBD1,CAISLDRGNREQYF,TGTGCCATCAGTCTGGACAGGGGGAATCGCGAGCAGTACTTC
TRBJ2-7,NA,TRBV19,NA,CASSIDQQSYEQYF,TGTGCCAGTAGTATAGATCAACAGTCCTACGAGCAGTACTTC
TRBJ2-7,NA,TRBV2,TRBD1,CASSPGTGFSYEQYF,TGTGCCAGCAGCCCCGGGACAGGATTCTCCTACGAGCAGTACTTC
TRBJ1-1,NA,TRBV6-5,NA,CASSQQGLNTEAFF,TGTGCCAGCAGTCAACAGGGCCTGAACACTGAAGCTTTCTTT
TRBJ1-1,NA,TRBV19,TRBD1,CASSPGGLGEAFF,TGTGCCAGTAGCCCAGGGGGCTTGGGTGAAGCTTTCTTT
TRBJ2-1,NA,TRBV3-1/TRBV3-2,TRBD2,CASSQEGGSRNEQFF,TGTGCCAGCAGCCAAGAGGGCGGGAGTAGGAATGAGCAGTTCTTC
TRBJ1-3,NA,TRBV24-1,NA,CATSDLVRGSCSGNTIYF,TGTGCCACCAGTGATTTGGTTCGGGGGTCTTGCTCTGGAAACACCATATATTTT
TRBJ1-1,NA,TRBV5-5,NA,CASSLPTGQQAFF,TGTGCCAGCAGCTTGCCGACAGGCCAGCAAGCTTTCTTT
TRBJ2-2,NA,TRBV12-3/TRBV12-4,NA,CASSFMPAGELFF,TGTGCCAGCAGTTTTATGCCGGCCGGGGAGCTGTTTTTT
TRBJ1-2,NA,TRBV5-6,NA,CASSLVGGLGYGYTF,TGTGCCAGCAGCTTGGTGGGGGGGCTGGGCTATGGCTACACCTTC
TRBJ1-3,NA,TRBV11-1,TRBD1,CASSSTGGIGNTIYF,TGTGCCAGCAGCTCCACAGGGGGCATTGGAAACACCATATATTTT
TRBJ1-1,NA,TRBV5-1,NA,CASSPGGMWTEAFF,TGCGCCAGCAGCCCGGGAGGGATGTGGACTGAAGCTTTCTTT
TRBJ1-5,NA,TRBV11-2,TRBD1,CASSFGTGGRQPQHF,TGTGCCAGCAGCTTCGGAACAGGGGGGCGGCAGCCCCAGCATTTT
TRBJ1-1,NA,TRBV6-5,NA,CASSYSVFQNTEAFF,TGTGCCAGCAGTTACTCTGTTTTCCAGAACACTGAAGCTTTCTTT
TRBJ2-4,NA,TRBV14,TRBD2,CASSPGLAGATGSNIQYF,TGTGCCAGCAGCCCGGGACTAGCGGGGGCTACGGGCAGTAACATTCAGTACTTC
TRBJ1-5,NA,TRBV3-1/TRBV3-2,NA,CASSQGGFDNQPQHF,TGTGCCAGCAGCCAGGGAGGGTTTGACAATCAGCCCCAGCATTTT
TRBJ1-5,NA,TRBV27,NA,CASSLGTTLDQPQHF,TGTGCCAGCAGTTTAGGAACGACACTGGATCAGCCCCAGCATTTT
TRBJ1-2,once,TRBV19,NA,CASSPVVEEAGYTF,TGTGCCAGTAGCCCGGTGGTCGAGGAGGCTGGCTACACCTTC
TRBJ2-2,NA,TRBV2,NA,CASSETGKAGELFF,TGTGCCAGCAGTGAAACAGGGAAGGCCGGGGAGCTGTTTTTT
TRBJ1-4,NA,TRBV28,NA,CASGQSLTTNEKLFF,TGTGCCAGCGGACAAAGCCTAACAACTAATGAAAAACTGTTTTTT
TRBJ1-1,NA,TRBV7-8,NA,CASSAGPNTEAFF,TGTGCCAGCAGCGCGGGCCCGAACACTGAAGCTTTCTTT
TRBJ2-3,NA,TRBV4-2,NA,CASSQERAAAATDTQYF,TGTGCCAGCAGCCAAGAGAGGGCAGCGGCCGCCACAGATACGCAGTATTTT
TRBJ2-7,NA,TRBV3-1/TRBV3-2,TRBD1,CASSQRDSYYF,TGTGCCAGCAGCCAACGGGACAGCTATTACTTC
TRBJ1-3,NA,TRBV11-2,NA,CASSLGGSGNTIYF,TGTGCCAGCAGCTTGGGGGGCTCTGGAAACACCATATATTTT
TRBJ1-1,NA,TRBV29-1,NA,CSAVNTEAFF,TGCAGCGCGGTAAACACTGAAGCTTTCTTT
TRBJ2-5,few,TRBV5-6,NA,CASSLLAGMKETQYF,TGTGCCAGCAGCTTACTAGCAGGGATGAAAGAGACCCAGTACTTC
TRBJ1-2,NA,TRBV2,NA,CASSEARRGAYGYTF,TGTGCCAGCAGTGAGGCTCGCAGGGGCGCCTATGGCTACACCTTC
TRBJ1-1,NA,TRBV30,NA,CAWSSGEARAFF,TGTGCCTGGAGCTCGGGGGAGGCACGAGCTTTCTTT
TRBJ1-1,NA,TRBV9,NA,CASSVSVKTEAFF,TGTGCCAGCAGCGTATCAGTGAAGACTGAAGCTTTCTTT
TRBJ1-1,NA,TRBV30,NA,CAWGARKSPEAFF,TGTGCCTGGGGCGCCAGGAAGTCCCCCGAAGCTTTCTTT